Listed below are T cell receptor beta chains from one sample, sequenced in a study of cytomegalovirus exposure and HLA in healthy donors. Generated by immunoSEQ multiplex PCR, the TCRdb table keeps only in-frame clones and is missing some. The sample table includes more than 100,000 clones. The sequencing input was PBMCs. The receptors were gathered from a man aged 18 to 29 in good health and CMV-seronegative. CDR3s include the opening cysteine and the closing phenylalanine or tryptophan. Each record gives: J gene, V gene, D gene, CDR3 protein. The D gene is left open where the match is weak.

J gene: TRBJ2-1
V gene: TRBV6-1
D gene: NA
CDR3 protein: CASTRLGMNEQFF

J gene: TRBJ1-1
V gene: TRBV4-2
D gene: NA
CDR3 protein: CASSHGDHFTEAFF

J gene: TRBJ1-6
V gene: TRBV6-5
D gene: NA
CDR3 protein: CASRAGESPHLHF

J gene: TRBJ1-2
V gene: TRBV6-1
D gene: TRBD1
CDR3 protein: CASTIFWGDSNGYTF

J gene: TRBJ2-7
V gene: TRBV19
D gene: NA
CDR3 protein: CASSSDLGRSYEQYF

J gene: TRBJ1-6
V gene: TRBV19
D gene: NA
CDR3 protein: CASSPPQGSSYNSPLHF

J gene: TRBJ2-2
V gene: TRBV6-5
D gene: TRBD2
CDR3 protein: CASSLDWGGGELFF

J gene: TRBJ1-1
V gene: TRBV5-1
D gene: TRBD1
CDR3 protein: CASSLDRVAEAFF

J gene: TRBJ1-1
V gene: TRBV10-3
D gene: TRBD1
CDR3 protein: CAISFTGGSNTEAFF

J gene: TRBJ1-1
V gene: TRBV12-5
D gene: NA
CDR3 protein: CASGPSGLAAFF

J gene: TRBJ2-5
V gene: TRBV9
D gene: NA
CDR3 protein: CASSVADYKETQYF

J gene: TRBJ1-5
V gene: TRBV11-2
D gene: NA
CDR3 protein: CASSLEGGALKPQHF

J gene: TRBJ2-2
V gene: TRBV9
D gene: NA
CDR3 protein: CATAGQSGTGELFF

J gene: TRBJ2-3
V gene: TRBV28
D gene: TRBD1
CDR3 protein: CASSLLGTGPSTDTQYF

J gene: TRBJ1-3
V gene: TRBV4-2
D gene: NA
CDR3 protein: CASSPEAAFSGNTIYF

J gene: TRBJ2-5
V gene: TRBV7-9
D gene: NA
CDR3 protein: CASSSRWGRGETQYF

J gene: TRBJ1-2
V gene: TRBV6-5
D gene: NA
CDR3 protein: CASSYRGAVGYGYTF